A single sample gave rise to the 14 T cell receptor beta chains below, sequenced in a study of PD-L1 blockade in urothelial cancer. Sample time point: peripheral blood 6 weeks after treatment start. Sequenced by immunoSEQ multiplex PCR; TCRdb stores in-frame clones only, minus some. The data show about 43,000 clones, 83% seen once. Source: PBMCs, taken around atezolizumab (anti-PD-L1) treatment. These TCRs come from a man aged 55 to 69 with urothelial cancer.

V gene TRBV28 combines with J gene TRBJ1-3, with D uncertain. The CDR3 sequence is 14 residues long. Trimming left V 6 bases short and J 0 bases short, with 9 bases between. Germline values: CDR1 MDHEN, CDR2 SYDVKM. CDR3 in amino acids: CASSWSGSGNTIYF. The CDR3 DNA sequence: TGTGCCAGCAGCTGGTCGGGCTCTGGAAACACCATATATTTT.

The chain employs TRBV5-1 and TRBJ1-2; a possible D gene is TRBD1 (5 bases). This CDR3 region has 14 residues. V was clipped by 0 bases and J by 3 bases, with 9 bases between them. CDR1 and CDR2 (germline): SGHRS, YFSETQ. The CDR3 DNA sequence: TGCGCCAGCAGCTTGGGTGAAGGGGACTATGGCTACACCTTC. Translation: CASSLGEGDYGYTF.

The chain employs TRBV2 and TRBJ1-2; 7 bases align to TRBD1. CDR1 and CDR2 (germline): SNHLY, FYNNEI. With 0 bases clipped from V and 7 bases from J, the junction kept 8 bases outside the gene matches. The CDR3 totals 15 residues. CDR3 residues: CASSEALGRGAGYTF. The CDR3 DNA reads as TGTGCCAGCAGTGAAGCGCTAGGCAGGGGGGCTGGCTACACCTTC. The variable domain in full, with the rest retrieved from reference TRBV2 and TRBJ1-2, is EPEVTQTPSHQVTQMGQEVILRCVPISNHLYFYWYRQILGQKVEFLVSFYNNEISEKSEIFDDQFSVERPDGSNFTLKIRSTKLEDSAMYFCASSEALGRGAGYTFGSGTRLTVV.

The chain joins TRBV5-4 to TRBJ2-2; maybe TRBD1 (5 bases). Germline CDR1 reads SGHNT; CDR2 reads YYREEE (reference sequence). The CDR3 contains 15 residues. V was clipped by 1 base and J by 5 bases, with 12 bases between them. The chain's CDR3 is CASSLSASGTGELFF. The CDR3 coding sequence is TGTGCCAGCAGCTTGTCGGCCTCAGGGACCGGGGAGCTGTTTTTT.

The chain uses TRBV29-1 and TRBJ1-1, with 9 bases that match TRBD1. Germline trimming cut 7 bases from V and 2 bases from J; bases unmatched to any gene: 8. The CDR3 contains 14 residues. CDR1 is SQVTM, CDR2 ANQGSEA, per germline. The CDR3, as DNA: TGCAGCGCTAGGGGACAGGGAACAAACACTGAAGCTTTCTTT. Protein: CSARGQGTNTEAFF.

CDR3: CASSATGQPQHF. CDR3 coding DNA: TGTGCCAGCTCTGCGACAGGGCAGCCCCAGCATTTT. The chain joins TRBV27 to TRBJ1-5; 7 nucleotides align to TRBD1. The length of the CDR3 is 12 residues. CDR1 is MNHEY, CDR2 SMNVEV, per germline (reference sequence). The ends lost 8 bases at V and 7 bases at J; junction bases unmatched: 5.

This clone appeared a few times. The rearrangement uses TRBV6-1 and TRBJ1-5; 9 nucleotides align to TRBD1. CDR3 size: 13 residues. Germline trimming cut 6 bases from V and 6 bases from J; bases unmatched to any gene: 3. CDR1 is MNHNS and CDR2 is SASEGT in the germline V gene. The CDR3 nucleotides read TGTGCCAGCAGGCAGGACAGGGGTCAGCCCCAGCATTTT. As protein: CASRQDRGQPQHF.

This rearrangement joins TRBV5-1 to TRBJ2-1; 12 bases agree with TRBD2. V gave up 1 base and J gave up 10 bases; unmatched junction bases: 6. Germline CDR1 reads SGHRS; CDR2 reads YFSETQ. The CDR3 runs 15 residues. The CDR3 reads CASSLSPSGGAEQFF. Here the CDR3 DNA reads TGCGCCAGCAGCTTGTCCCCTAGCGGGGGGGCGGAGCAGTTCTTC.

This sequence joins TRBV5-6 and TRBJ2-1; 8 bases fit TRBD1. The germline V gene encodes CDR1 SGHDT and CDR2 YYEEEE. The CDR3 contains 16 residues. V was clipped by 3 bases and J by 7 bases; unmatched bases: 12. Here the CDR3 DNA reads TGTGCCAGCAGCTCCCTGCCAGGGGGCCGGGGAAATGAGCAGTTCTTC. It codes for CASSSLPGGRGNEQFF.

This chain links TRBV28 with TRBJ1-1; 9 nucleotides align to TRBD1. This CDR3 comprises 14 residues. Germline-derived CDR1 and CDR2 are MDHEN and SYDVKM. V dropped 6 bases and J dropped 8; count of bases not matched to a gene: 10. The CDR3 DNA follows: TGTGCCAGCAGGTGGACAGGGGCATCTTTCGAAGCTTTCTTT. Its protein product is CASRWTGASFEAFF.

The chain couples TRBV5-4 to TRBJ2-7, with 7 bases identical to TRBD1. The V gene end was trimmed by 5 bases and the J gene end by 4 bases; junction bases not matched to a gene: 3. Germline assignment: CDR1 SGHNT and CDR2 YYREEE (reference sequence). CDR3 length: 12 residues. The CDR3 nucleotides are TGTGCCAGCAGTAGACAGGGTTACGAGCAGTACTTC. This sequence encodes CASSRQGYEQYF.

This clone was recorded a few times. V usage is TRBV2 and J usage is TRBJ1-1; TRBD1 is a possible D gene (5 bases). The V and J ends lost 5 bases and 3 bases respectively, with 19 bases between them. Germline CDR1 SNHLY, CDR2 FYNNEI. This CDR3 spans 16 amino acids. Here the CDR3 reads CASSTPGGARDTEAFF. The CDR3 DNA reads as TGTGCCAGCAGTACCCCCGGAGGGGCGCGGGACACTGAAGCTTTCTTT.

The rearrangement uses TRBV7-3 and TRBJ2-3, with D possibly matching TRBD1 (6 bases). This CDR3 has 16 residues. Trimming removed 3 bases from V and 0 bases from J, with 13 bases in between. The V gene's germline CDR1 is SGHTA and CDR2 FQGTGA. The CDR3 protein is CASSFRGGASTDTQYF. CDR3 nucleotides: TGTGCCAGCAGCTTCCGAGGGGGAGCAAGCACAGATACGCAGTATTTT.

The V gene is TRBV5-1, the J gene TRBJ2-2; 7 nucleotides line up with TRBD2. The J segment lost 6 bases and the V segment lost 0 bases, leaving 5 bases of the junction unmatched. The CDR3 length is 15 residues. The germline gives CDR1 SGHRS, CDR2 YFSETQ. The CDR3 loop reads CASSLGVGGSGELFF. The CDR3 nucleotides read TGCGCCAGCAGCTTGGGCGTCGGGGGGTCCGGGGAGCTGTTTTTT.